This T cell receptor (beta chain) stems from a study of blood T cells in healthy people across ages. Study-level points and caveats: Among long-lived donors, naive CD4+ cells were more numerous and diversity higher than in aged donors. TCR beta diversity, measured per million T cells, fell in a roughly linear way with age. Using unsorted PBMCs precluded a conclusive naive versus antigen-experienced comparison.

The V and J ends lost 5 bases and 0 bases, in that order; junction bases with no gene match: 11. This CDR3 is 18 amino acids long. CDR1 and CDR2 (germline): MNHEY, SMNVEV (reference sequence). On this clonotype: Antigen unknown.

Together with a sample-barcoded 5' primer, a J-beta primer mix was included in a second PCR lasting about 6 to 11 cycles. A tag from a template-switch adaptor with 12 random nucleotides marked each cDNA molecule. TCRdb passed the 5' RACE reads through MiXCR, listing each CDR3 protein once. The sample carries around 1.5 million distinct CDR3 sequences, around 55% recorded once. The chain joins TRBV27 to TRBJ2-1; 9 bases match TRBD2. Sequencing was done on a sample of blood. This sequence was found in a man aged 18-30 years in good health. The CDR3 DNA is TGTGCCAGCAGTACTCTGCGGGGGGGAGGGATCTCCTACAATGAGCAGTTCTTC. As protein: CASSTLRGGGISYNEQFF.